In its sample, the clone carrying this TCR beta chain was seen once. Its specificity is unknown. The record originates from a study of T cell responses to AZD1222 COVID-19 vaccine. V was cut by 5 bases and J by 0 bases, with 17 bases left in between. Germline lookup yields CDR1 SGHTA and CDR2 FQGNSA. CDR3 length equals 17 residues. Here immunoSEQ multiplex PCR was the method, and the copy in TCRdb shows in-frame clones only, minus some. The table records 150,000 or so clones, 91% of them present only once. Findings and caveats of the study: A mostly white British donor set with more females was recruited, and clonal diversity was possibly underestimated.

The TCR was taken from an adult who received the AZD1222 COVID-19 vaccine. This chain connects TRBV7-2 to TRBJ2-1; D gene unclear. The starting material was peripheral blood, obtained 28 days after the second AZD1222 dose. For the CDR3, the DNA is TGTGCCAGCAGCCCTCGGGTTGGGGTTAGCTCCTACAATGAGCAGTTCTTC. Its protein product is CASSPRVGVSSYNEQFF.